This T cell receptor (beta chain) originates from a study of somatic mutations in cytotoxic T cells in rheumatoid arthritis. The method was immunoSEQ multiplex PCR; TCRdb's version includes in-frame clones alone and lacks a portion of them. The sample lists fewer than 20,000 clones; about 80% were seen once. Remarks on this clone: One junction end does not reproduce the germline sequence, and a read error may be involved.

The CDR3 totals 11 residues. The germline CDR1 and CDR2 sequences are SGHNT and YYREEE (reference sequence). Sequenced material: CD8+ T cells sorted from blood. The rearrangement joins TRBV5-4 to TRBJ2-1; D could derive from TRBD1 or TRBD2 (5 bases each). The sequence was collected from an adult with rheumatoid arthritis. Written as DNA, the CDR3 is TGTGCCAGCAGCTTGGGGGGGTCTGGCGTCTTC. This encodes CASSLGGSGVF.